One and the same sample provided the 9 T cell receptor beta chains below, sequenced in a study of human T cells and chemical hapten exposure. The time point: patch test 2, 6 weeks after DPC sensitization. Treatment noted: therapeutic diphenylcyclopropenone sensitization with weekly scalp DPC. TCRdb reprocessed the RACE reads with MiXCR, giving one entry per CDR3 protein. Of 65,000 to 90,000 distinct CDR3 sequences in the sample, about 6.6% were seen once. This sample comprised whole blood, obtained in connection with sensitization to the hapten diphenylcyclopropenone (DPC). The receptors come from a woman aged 25 to 45 with alopecia areata. Some clones in this sample may be carry-over from other donors' samples.

This clonotype was found many times. The V gene is TRBV12-3 or TRBV12-4, the J gene TRBJ2-2; 7 bases align to TRBD1. The CDR3 is made up of 16 amino acids. V gave up 5 bases and J gave up 6 bases; unmatched junction bases: 12. As DNA, the CDR3 is TGTGCCAGCAGTGATCCTCGACAGGGTTCGGCCGGGGAGCTGTTTTTT. Residues: CASSDPRQGSAGELFF.

This clonotype has at least ten counts. The chain carries TRBV7-3 and TRBJ2-2; D may match TRBD1 or TRBD2 (5 bases each). CDR3 size: 13 residues. CDR1 and CDR2 from the germline V gene are SGHTA and FQGTGA. Trimming took 4 bases from V and 7 from J, leaving 10 bases between them. Here the CDR3 reads CASSSGPFGELFF. The CDR3 nucleotides are TGTGCCAGCAGCTCGGGACCCTTCGGGGAGCTGTTTTTT.

The chain combines TRBV4-1 with TRBJ2-2, with a weak D call TRBD2 (5 bases). Looked up from germline, CDR1 is MGHRA and CDR2 is YSYEKL. The V end lost 5 bases, the J end lost 2 bases, and 15 bases lay between the germline ends. The CDR3 is 16 residues long. For the CDR3, the DNA is TGCGCCAGCAGCGAAACTAGTAGGGCCAACACCGGGGAGCTGTTTTTT. Translated: CASSETSRANTGELFF.

In this sample, this clonotype turned up many times. Written as DNA, the CDR3 is TGTGCCAGCAGCCGGGGTACGCAGTATTTT. Its protein product is CASSRGTQYF. The genes are TRBV12-3 or TRBV12-4 and TRBJ2-3; D perhaps matches TRBD2 (5 bases). The CDR3 consists of 10 residues. V was cut by 6 bases and J by 8 bases, with 6 bases left in between.

This clonotype was seen at least ten times. The rearrangement joins TRBV6-2 or TRBV6-3 to TRBJ2-7; TRBD2 is a possible D gene (6 bases). V lost 7 bases to trimming and J lost 0 bases, with 19 bases between them. This CDR3 has 16 amino acids. Germline V gene lookup returns CDR1 MNHEY and CDR2 SVGEGT. The chain's CDR3 is CASTQTMASVSYEQYF. DNA for the CDR3: TGTGCCAGCACCCAAACTATGGCTAGCGTCTCCTACGAGCAGTACTTC.

This clonotype was detected only a few times. The chain carries TRBV5-1 and TRBJ1-4; TRBD1 matches at 8 bases. The ends lost 3 bases at V and 8 bases at J; junction bases unmatched: 15. CDR1 is SGHRS, CDR2 YFSETQ, per germline. The CDR3 covers 17 residues. The DNA for the CDR3 is TGCGCCAGCAGCTCATCCCCTGTCGGGACAGGAATCGAAAAACTGTTTTTT. Amino acid sequence: CASSSSPVGTGIEKLFF.

Here the CDR3 DNA reads TGCAGTGCTAGAGACGGACAGGGCGCCCAGAATTCACCCCTCCACTTT. It yields the protein CSARDGQGAQNSPLHF. The J gene is TRBJ1-6, the V gene TRBV20-1, with 8 bases lining up with TRBD1. The junction had 8 bases not matched to a gene; V was cut back by 0 bases and J by 7 bases. This CDR3 spans 16 amino acids. The V gene's germline CDR1 is DFQATT and CDR2 SNEGSKA (reference sequence).

This clonotype has only a few counts. The rearrangement uses TRBV19 and TRBJ2-2; D possibly matches TRBD1 or TRBD2 (7 bases each). From germline, CDR1 is LNHDA and CDR2 SQIVND (reference sequence). CDR3 length: 14 amino acids. V was trimmed by 10 bases and J by 5 bases, leaving 17 bases between them. In DNA, the CDR3 is TGTGCCACCCTCTTCAGGGGGGGAACCGGGGAGCTGTTTTTT. Its translation is CATLFRGGTGELFF.

The sample holds a few counts of this clonotype. The V and J genes are TRBV6-6 and TRBJ1-5; 7 bases map to TRBD1. The CDR3 runs 17 residues. V dropped 2 bases and J dropped 0; count of bases not matched to a gene: 7. Germline values: CDR1 MNHNY, CDR2 SVGAGI (reference sequence). In nucleotides, the CDR3 is TGTGCCAGCAGTTACGTGACCGGGACAGTTAGCAATCAGCCCCAGCATTTT. Its protein product is CASSYVTGTVSNQPQHF.